These T cell receptor beta chains were read from a single sample in a study of yellow fever vaccine responses in identical twins. Via MiXCR, TCRdb re-called the RT-PCR reads, giving one row per CDR3 protein. The table has approximately 6,900 distinct CDR3 sequences, about four fifths seen once. The sequencing here drew on T cells from blood (PBMCs), unsorted or a sorted subset (not recorded which), taken before or after yellow fever vaccination (not recorded which). These TCRs come from a woman between 18 and 29 years old who received the yellow fever vaccine. Each CDR3 is given with its conserved first and last residue. A D gene is named only where the DNA matches it firmly. Expanded clones are given a class, and other clones once, few, many or no size at all.

size	D	J	length	V	DNA	CDR3
-	TRBD1	TRBJ1-4	13	TRBV29-1	TGCAGCGCGCGACAGGGTAATAATGAAAAACTGTTTTTT	CSARQGNNEKLFF
-	-	TRBJ2-7	12	TRBV20-1	TGCAGTGCTAGAGATTTGGTCTACGAGCAGTACTTC	CSARDLVYEQYF
-	TRBD2	TRBJ2-7	13	TRBV7-7	TGTGCTAGCAGCTTATACGGGGGGAACGAGCAGTACTTC	CASSLYGGNEQYF
-	TRBD1	TRBJ2-7	14	TRBV7-9	TGTGCCAGCAGCCCCGGGACAGAGGTTAACGAGCAGTACTTC	CASSPGTEVNEQYF
once	-	TRBJ2-3	16	TRBV28	TGTGCCAGCAGCCTTTCCGTGGGGGGCGGGGCAGATACGCAGTATTTT	CASSLSVGGGADTQYF
-	-	TRBJ2-2	12	TRBV7-9	TGTGCCAGCAGCTTTAGTACCGGGGAGCTGTTTTTT	CASSFSTGELFF
-	-	TRBJ2-7	15	TRBV3-1	TGTGCCAGCAGCCAAGATCGTGTAGGGTACGTTGAGCAGTACTTC	CASSQDRVGYVEQYF
-	-	TRBJ2-5	16	TRBV7-9	TGTGCCAGCAGCATTCGGACCTCCTCGACGCAAGAGACCCAGTACTTC	CASSIRTSSTQETQYF
-	-	TRBJ1-1	11	TRBV6-4	TGTGCCACCCGGGACTACACTGAAGCTTTCTTT	CATRDYTEAFF
-	-	TRBJ2-7	14	TRBV29-1	TGCAGCGTTGAAGATGGGACGTCATCCTACGAGCAGTACTTC	CSVEDGTSSYEQYF
-	-	TRBJ2-7	12	TRBV29-1	TGCAGCATACGGACAGTCTCCTACGAGCAGTACTTC	CSIRTVSYEQYF
-	-	TRBJ2-7	15	TRBV28	TGTGCCAGCAGTCCCCTGGACAGAAGCTCCTACGAGCAGTACTTC	CASSPLDRSSYEQYF
-	TRBD1	TRBJ1-5	14	TRBV11-1	TGTGCCAGCAGCCACGGACAGGGGGATCAGCCCCAGCATTTT	CASSHGQGDQPQHF
-	-	TRBJ2-1	15	TRBV4-3	TGCGCCAGCAGCCAAGATCGGCTAGATGTGGGTGAGCAGTTCTTC	CASSQDRLDVGEQFF
-	TRBD2	TRBJ2-3	13	TRBV29-1	TGCAGCGTCCTCAGCGGGGTCACAGATACGCAGTATTTT	CSVLSGVTDTQYF
once	TRBD1	TRBJ1-1	14	TRBV7-9	TGTGCCAGCATCACTACCGGGACAGGGACTGAAGCTTTCTTT	CASITTGTGTEAFF
-	-	TRBJ2-4	14	TRBV3-1	TGTGCCAGCAGCCAAGCCAGGGGATTAAACATTCAGTACTTC	CASSQARGLNIQYF
-	TRBD1	TRBJ2-1	15	TRBV3-1	TGTGCCAGTGACTCCGGGACAGGGGGTTTCAATGAGCAGTTCTTC	CASDSGTGGFNEQFF
-	-	TRBJ1-1	14	TRBV5-1	TGCGCCAGCAGCTTGGAGGGGTTGGGGCCTGAAGCTTTCTTT	CASSLEGLGPEAFF
once	-	TRBJ1-1	11	TRBV29-1	TGCAGCGTTGTGCACAACACTGAAGCTTTCTTT	CSVVHNTEAFF
-	-	TRBJ2-1	11	TRBV30	TGTGCCTGGGACCGAGCGGATGAGCAGTTCTTC	CAWDRADEQFF
-	TRBD2	TRBJ2-1	15	TRBV7-6	TGTGCCAGCAGCTTGAGGCGGGGGGGCAAAAATGAGCAGTTCTTC	CASSLRRGGKNEQFF
-	-	TRBJ1-1	11	TRBV2	TGTGCCAGGTCGGGGTTGTCTGAAGCTTTCTTT	CARSGLSEAFF
-	TRBD2	TRBJ2-5	15	TRBV6-1	TGTGCCAGCAGTACTAGCGGAGGAGGCAGTGAGACCCAGTACTTC	CASSTSGGGSETQYF
few	-	TRBJ1-1	15	TRBV9	TGTGCCAGCAGCGTAGGAGCGGGTCTGAACACTGAAGCTTTCTTT	CASSVGAGLNTEAFF
-	-	TRBJ2-5	13	TRBV19	TGTGCCAGTAGTATAATGGCTGCAGAGACCCAGTACTTC	CASSIMAAETQYF
-	-	TRBJ2-1	14	TRBV19	TGTGCCAGTAGTAGTTCGCAGGAATACAATGAGCAGTTCTTC	CASSSSQEYNEQFF
-	TRBD1	TRBJ2-7	16	TRBV11-1	TGTGCCAGCAGCTCCATCTCCGGGACAGGGTCCTACGAGCAGTACTTC	CASSSISGTGSYEQYF
-	TRBD2	TRBJ2-1	16	TRBV28	TGTGCCAGCAAAAGCCCTTTTAGCGGGAGATCAGATGAGCAGTTCTTC	CASKSPFSGRSDEQFF
-	-	TRBJ2-1	11	TRBV29-1	TGCAGCGTTCGGCTTTACAATGAGCAGTTCTTC	CSVRLYNEQFF
-	-	TRBJ1-2	13	TRBV28	TGTGCCAGCAGCCCCGGCATCGGGTATGGCTACACCTTC	CASSPGIGYGYTF
-	-	TRBJ2-3	13	TRBV28	TGTGCCAGCATTGACCCCCGGGGGGATACGCAGTATTTT	CASIDPRGDTQYF
-	-	TRBJ2-2	16	TRBV9	TGTGCCAGCAGCGCCCCCCCCGGTCCGAACACCGGGGAGCTGTTTTTT	CASSAPPGPNTGELFF
-	TRBD1	TRBJ2-7	14	TRBV29-1	TGCAGCGTCCGGACAGGGGGCTTATCCTACGAGCAGTACTTC	CSVRTGGLSYEQYF
-	-	TRBJ1-3	13	TRBV20-1	TGCAGTGCTAGGCTGGGCTCTGGAAACACCATATATTTT	CSARLGSGNTIYF
-	-	TRBJ2-5	14	TRBV20-1	TGCAGTGCTAGAGCTGACTACAGCCAAGAGACCCAGTACTTC	CSARADYSQETQYF
-	TRBD1	TRBJ2-7	15	TRBV11-3	TGTGCCAGCAGCTTAGGTCAGGGGGCGATTTACGAGCAGTACTTC	CASSLGQGAIYEQYF
-	-	TRBJ2-1	14	TRBV9	TGTGCCAGCAGCCCCCCTGGCCTAGACAATGAGCAGTTCTTC	CASSPPGLDNEQFF
-	-	TRBJ2-1	16	TRBV29-1	TGCAGCGTTTATATCGCCCACCGGGACTCCTACAATGAGCAGTTCTTC	CSVYIAHRDSYNEQFF
-	-	TRBJ2-7	14	TRBV20-1	TGCAGTGCTAGAGTGGGGGGTGTGGACTACGAGCAGTACTTC	CSARVGGVDYEQYF
-	-	TRBJ2-7	14	TRBV7-9	TGTGCCAGCAGCTTAGGACAGTTGGGGGACGAGCAGTACTTC	CASSLGQLGDEQYF
-	-	TRBJ2-7	13	TRBV29-1	TGCAGCGTTTCGAGGTTTGACAGCTACGAGCAGTACTTC	CSVSRFDSYEQYF
-	TRBD2	TRBJ2-2	15	TRBV5-4	TGTGCCAGCAGGGGACTAGCGGGCCCCACCGGGGAGCTGTTTTTT	CASRGLAGPTGELFF
few	-	TRBJ2-1	15	TRBV5-6	TGTGCCAGCAGCTTGGGGACCGAGCCATACAATGAGCAGTTCTTC	CASSLGTEPYNEQFF
-	-	TRBJ2-7	12	TRBV29-1	TGCAGCGTCAGAGGGGGAAGGTACGAGCAGTACTTC	CSVRGGRYEQYF
-	TRBD2	TRBJ2-1	16	TRBV29-1	TGCAGCGTCTTGACCTTTTTAGCGGGAGAGCACAATGAGCAGTTCTTC	CSVLTFLAGEHNEQFF
-	-	TRBJ2-7	14	TRBV12-3/TRBV12-4	TGTGCCAGCAGTTTTAGTTTGGCTTCCTACGAGCAGTACTTC	CASSFSLASYEQYF
-	TRBD2	TRBJ2-2	16	TRBV4-1	TGCGCCAGCAGCCCCACTCTAGCGGGGGGGCCCGGGGAGCTGTTTTTT	CASSPTLAGGPGELFF
-	-	TRBJ2-7	14	TRBV28	TGTGCCAGCAGTCCAGTCGCGACAGAAGGAGAGCAGTACTTC	CASSPVATEGEQYF
-	-	TRBJ1-2	14	TRBV10-3	TGTGCCATCAGTGAGTCGGAGAGGGCGGACGGCTACACCTTC	CAISESERADGYTF
-	TRBD2	TRBJ2-1	14	TRBV7-9	TGTGCCAGCGAATCGAGCGGGGGTGTGGATGAGCAGTTCTTC	CASESSGGVDEQFF
-	-	TRBJ1-1	14	TRBV9	TGTGCCAGCAGCGTAGGTCAGGGTAACACTGAAGCTTTCTTT	CASSVGQGNTEAFF
once	-	TRBJ2-1	10	TRBV29-1	TGCAGCGCTGACTCCAATGAGCAGTTCTTC	CSADSNEQFF
-	-	TRBJ2-3	12	TRBV29-1	TGCAGCGTTTCAGCGTTCACAGATACGCAGTATTTT	CSVSAFTDTQYF
-	-	TRBJ2-3	13	TRBV20-1	TGCAGTGCTAGAGGATTCCCCACAGATACGCAGTATTTT	CSARGFPTDTQYF
-	-	TRBJ2-6	15	TRBV29-1	TGCAGCGCCGGAGAACTCCCCTCTGGGGCCAACGTCCTGACTTTC	CSAGELPSGANVLTF